Following are 5 T cell receptor beta chains from one sample sequenced in a study of blood T cell repertoires in COVID-19 (dated by TCRdb to the early 2020s). Library creation used the immunoSEQ multiplex PCR assay. TCRdb took over this immuneACCESS table, retaining in-frame rearrangements with V and J assigned. Such tables are incomplete; in checked studies, under half of the missing clones stem from an unresolved V gene, and the remainder is unexplained. The sample profile shows some 180,000 clones; around 83% of them were found once. Just under 25% of the sample goes to the ten largest clones. The source material was PBMCs or T cells enriched from blood (not recorded which). The receptors stem from a woman in her 40s in a cohort exposed to, infected with or recovered from COVID-19 (not recorded which).

The gene calls are TRBV28 and TRBJ1-1; no definite D call. The CDR3 extends over 15 amino acids. The germline V gene encodes CDR1 MDHEN and CDR2 SYDVKM. Trimming stripped 5 bases from V and 1 base from J, with 14 bases between. In DNA form, the CDR3 reads TGTGCCAGCAGTCCGCCCGATACATGGAACACTGAAGCTTTCTTT. Its protein is CASSPPDTWNTEAFF. The variable domain in full, with the rest retrieved from reference TRBV28 and TRBJ1-1, is DVKVTQSSRYLVKRTGEKVFLECVQDMDHENMFWYRQDPGLGLRLIYFSYDVKMKEKGDIPEGYSVSREKKERFSLILESASTNQTSMYLCASSPPDTWNTEAFFGQGTRLTVV.

This rearrangement joins TRBV13 to TRBJ2-5, with TRBD1 identical over 7 bases. V lost 5 bases, J lost 6 bases, and 12 bases stayed unmatched. The germline gives CDR1 PRHDT, CDR2 FYEKMQ (reference sequence). This CDR3 is 15 amino acids long. The CDR3 coding sequence is TGTGCCAGCAGCCAAAACATCGAGGGGGCAAAGACCCAGTACTTC. Translation gives CASSQNIEGAKTQYF.

The chain is built from TRBV19 and TRBJ2-6; a weak D match, TRBD1 (6 bases). The CDR3 has 15 amino acids. Trimming took 8 bases from V and 0 from J, leaving 11 bases between them. Germline CDR1 and CDR2: LNHDA and SQIVND (reference sequence). The CDR3 sequence: CASGQFGSGANVLTF. The CDR3 DNA reads TGTGCCAGTGGACAGTTTGGCTCTGGGGCCAACGTCCTGACTTTC.

This sequence joins TRBV7-9 and TRBJ2-3; 12 bases align to TRBD2. The CDR3 runs 16 residues. Unmatched junction bases numbered 3, after V lost 3 bases and J lost 2 bases. Germline V gene data show CDR1 as SEHNR and CDR2 as FQNEAQ (reference sequence). The CDR3 coding sequence is TGTGCCAGCAGCTTCCTAGCGGGAGGGTCCACAGATACGCAGTATTTT. This encodes CASSFLAGGSTDTQYF.

The chain is built from TRBV2 and TRBJ1-1; 8 bases map to TRBD1. The CDR3 is 14 amino acids. The germline V gene encodes CDR1 SNHLY and CDR2 FYNNEI. V shed 6 bases, J shed 4 bases, and the junction held 7 bases outside the gene matches. CDR3 region: CASSGQGESTEAFF. As DNA, the CDR3 is TGTGCCAGCAGCGGACAGGGCGAAAGCACTGAAGCTTTCTTT.